This passage covers 16 T cell receptor beta chains from one sample sequenced in a study of cytomegalovirus exposure and HLA in healthy donors. The primer mix had 60 Vbeta and 13 Jbeta primers. Libraries were prepared by immunoSEQ multiplex PCR; TCRdb keeps only in-frame clonotypes and omits some of them. The sample comprises under 200,000 clones, under 70% of which are singletons, and around 3% rests with the top ten. Sequenced: PBMCs. The receptors shown here come from a woman aged 40 to 49 in good health and CMV-seropositive.

This rearrangement joins TRBV27 to TRBJ1-2; a possible D gene is TRBD1 (5 bases). Trimming pared 2 bases from V and 6 bases from J, leaving 16 bases between. CDR3 length: 15 amino acids. Germline lookup yields CDR1 MNHEY and CDR2 SMNVEV (reference sequence). The CDR3 here is CASSLKGQGVHGYTF. Here the CDR3 DNA reads TGTGCCAGCAGTTTAAAAGGCCAGGGTGTGCATGGCTACACCTTC.

This clone occurred once. The chain carries TRBV6-5 and TRBJ2-1, with a tentative D call TRBD1 (5 bases). The CDR3 has 15 residues. The germline V gene has CDR1 MNHEY and CDR2 SVGAGI. The V end was cut by 2 bases, the J end by 0 bases, with 8 bases between. CDR3 nucleotide sequence: TGTGCCAGCAGTTACAGGGGAAGCTCCTACAATGAGCAGTTCTTC. It yields the protein CASSYRGSSYNEQFF.

This chain connects TRBV5-1 to TRBJ2-2; unclear D gene. The ends were cut back, 3 bases at V and 0 bases at J, with 12 bases in the middle. The CDR3 is made up of 16 amino acids. Germline CDR1 reads SGHRS; CDR2 reads YFSETQ. In nucleotides, the CDR3 is TGCGCCAGCAGCTCGTTTGAAACTACGAACACCGGGGAGCTGTTTTTT. Translation gives CASSSFETTNTGELFF.

This chain joins TRBV28 and TRBJ2-7; the D gene is possibly TRBD1 (6 bases). Trimming removed 3 bases at V and 4 bases at J, with 10 bases between. The germline V gene encodes CDR1 MDHEN and CDR2 SYDVKM. This CDR3 is built from 13 residues. CDR3: CASSFGRGYEQYF. CDR3 coding DNA: TGTGCCAGCAGTTTTGGCAGGGGATACGAGCAGTACTTC.

This rearrangement joins TRBV10-3 to TRBJ2-3, with 8 bases identical to TRBD1. This CDR3 spans 14 amino acids. Germline V gives CDR1 ENHRY, CDR2 SYGVKD. The J segment lost 5 bases and the V segment lost 3 bases, leaving 4 bases of the junction unmatched. DNA of the CDR3: TGTGCCATCAGTGACTTCGACAGGGGAGATACGCAGTATTTT. It specifies CAISDFDRGDTQYF.

V gene TRBV7-2 combines with J gene TRBJ2-3, with D hard to call. CDR1 is SGHTA and CDR2 is FQGNSA in the germline V gene. Trimming pared 4 bases from V and 4 bases from J, leaving 6 bases between. The CDR3 loop spans 12 amino acids. The CDR3, as DNA: TGTGCCAGCAGCTCCCAGTCAGATACGCAGTATTTT. Amino acid sequence: CASSSQSDTQYF. Full variable domain (outside the CDR3, taken from reference TRBV7-2 and TRBJ2-3): GAGVSQSPSNKVTEKGKDVELRCDPISGHTALYWYRQSLGQGLEFLIYFQGNSAPDKSGLPSDRFSAERTGGSVSTLTIQRTQQEDSAVYLCASSSQSDTQYFGPGTRLTVL.

This sequence joins TRBV2 and TRBJ2-7, with D unresolved. There are 14 residues in the CDR3. With 5 bases removed from V and 0 bases from J, the gap between germline ends came to 11 bases. Germline CDR1 and CDR2: SNHLY and FYNNEI. The CDR3 nucleotides are TGTGCCAGCAGTCCTCGAGTGCTCTCCTACGAGCAGTACTTC. It translates to CASSPRVLSYEQYF.

The V call is TRBV4-2, the J call TRBJ2-5; 7 bases map to TRBD2. The CDR3 length is 16 residues. V was pared by 1 base and J by 2 bases, with 7 bases of the junction left unmatched. The V gene's germline CDR1 is LGHNA and CDR2 YNFKEQ. CDR3 DNA: TGTGCCAGCAGCCAAGGGCTGGGGGGGGAACAAGAGACCCAGTACTTC. Encoded protein: CASSQGLGGEQETQYF.

This clone has a handful of counts. CDR3 loop: CASSLQGTNTGELFF. The CDR3 region has the DNA TGTGCCAGCAGCTTACAGGGCACGAACACCGGGGAGCTGTTTTTT. V is TRBV7-9 and J is TRBJ2-2, with D tentatively TRBD1 (5 bases). This CDR3 is 15 amino acids long. The V gene's germline CDR1 is SEHNR and CDR2 FQNEAQ (reference sequence). The V gene lost 2 bases and the J gene lost 0 bases, with 7 bases spanning the gap.

This rearrangement joins TRBV2 to TRBJ2-3; TRBD2 might be the D (5 bases). This CDR3 contains 17 residues. V lost 1 base and J lost 7, with 21 bases in between. The germline V gene has CDR1 SNHLY and CDR2 FYNNEI. The CDR3 sequence: CASSEVVWSSSQHTQYF. The CDR3 DNA follows: TGTGCCAGCAGTGAAGTTGTGTGGTCTAGCTCCCAGCATACGCAGTATTTT.

V is TRBV7-2 and J is TRBJ1-5; D gene ambiguous. From germline, CDR1 is SGHTA and CDR2 FQGNSA. The CDR3 covers 14 residues. V lost 5 bases, J lost 5 bases, and 13 bases lay in between. For the CDR3, the DNA is TGTGCCAGCAGCCCTAGGCTGGGAGATCAGCCCCAGCATTTT. The encoded protein is CASSPRLGDQPQHF.

This rearrangement joins TRBV6-6 to TRBJ1-1; D possibly corresponds to TRBD1 (6 bases). V was cut by 6 bases and J by 6 bases, with 17 bases left in between. Germline CDR1 and CDR2: MNHNY and SVGAGI (reference sequence). The CDR3 totals 14 residues. This CDR3 is CASRYRGDISEAFF. The CDR3 DNA reads TGTGCCAGCAGGTATCGGGGGGACATTTCTGAAGCTTTCTTT.

The gene calls are TRBV4-3 and TRBJ2-2; 10 bases map to TRBD2. CDR1 and CDR2 from the germline V gene are LGHNA and YSLEER. Unmatched junction bases numbered 8, after V lost 4 bases and J lost 6 bases. The CDR3 has 16 residues. The CDR3 region has the DNA TGCGCCAGCAGCCGCAGAGCGGGGGGGAAGGCCGGGGAGCTGTTTTTT. This gives the protein CASSRRAGGKAGELFF.

This clone was observed once. V usage is TRBV29-1 and J usage is TRBJ2-3; maybe TRBD2 (6 bases). Per the germline V gene, CDR1 is SQVTM and CDR2 is ANQGSEA. The V and J ends lost 4 bases and 3 bases respectively, with 11 bases between them. The CDR3 totals 13 residues. The CDR3: CSVVEGGTDTQYF. CDR3 DNA: TGCAGCGTTGTGGAGGGAGGTACAGATACGCAGTATTTT.

This clone was observed a single time. The rearrangement uses TRBV7-2 and TRBJ2-1; maybe TRBD2 (6 bases). The CDR3 runs to 14 residues. Per germline, CDR1 SGHTA and CDR2 FQGNSA. V lost 8 bases, J lost 5 bases, and 16 bases lay in between. CDR3: CASGQRGGHNEQFF. The CDR3 region has the DNA TGTGCCAGCGGCCAACGGGGAGGACACAATGAGCAGTTCTTC.

The chain employs TRBV28 and TRBJ2-4; D is perhaps TRBD1 (6 bases). The V end lost 6 bases, the J end lost 4 bases, and 10 bases lay between the germline ends. The CDR3 is 13 residues long. Germline V lookup: CDR1 MDHEN, CDR2 SYDVKM. CDR3 coding DNA: TGTGCCAGCAGCCAGGGGCAGAAAAACATTCAGTACTTC. Translation: CASSQGQKNIQYF.